This TCR beta chain was captured by sequencing in a study of blood T cell repertoires in COVID-19. Study context: Sites across the United States, Italy and Spain contributed samples from acute and convalescent COVID-19. T cells, B-cell-depleted T cells, or PBMCs provided the cDNA or gDNA that served as material.

The count of this clone is one. The CDR3 contains 14 residues. V shed 6 bases and J 2 bases; nucleotides not matched to a gene: 7. In germline, CDR1 is MGHDK, CDR2 SYGVNS. TCRdb's table, derived via immunoSEQ multiplex PCR, lists solely in-frame clones and lacks some. The sample holds under 250,000 clones; 88% are singletons and the top ten take approximately 2.6%. The chain combines TRBV25-1 with TRBJ2-7; the match to TRBD1 covers 7 bases. This TCR came from a woman aged 55-75 years with acute or convalescent COVID-19. Sequenced sample: peripheral blood. CDR3 bases: TGTGCCAGCAGCCCCCGGGACAGACCCTACGAGCAGTACTTC. Protein sequence: CASSPRDRPYEQYF.